These T cell receptor beta chains were read from a single sample in a study of preoperative IRX-2 immunotherapy in early breast cancer. Sequencing used immunoSEQ multiplex PCR; TCRdb keeps in-frame clones, though not all of them. The repertoire holds about 62,000 clones, with around 94% as singletons. The sample was collected from a patient treated with IRX-2 immunotherapy. Receptor source: a human donor with breast cancer. The CDR3 runs from the conserved cysteine through the conserved F or W. The D gene is left open where the match is weak. Size tells how often a clone was seen (once, few, many) or the class of an expanded clone, and some rows leave it out.

J: TRBJ2-7
size: .
D: .
V: TRBV6-5
DNA: TGTGCCAGCAGACCCCAAGGACAGCCAACCTACGAGCAGTACTTC
CDR3: CASRPQGQPTYEQYF

J: TRBJ2-6
size: once
D: .
V: TRBV19
DNA: TGTGCCAGTAAGGAAGGGGCGGGAGGGGCCAACGTCCTGACTTTC
CDR3: CASKEGAGGANVLTF

J: TRBJ2-7
size: .
D: TRBD1
V: TRBV5-1
DNA: TGCGCCAGCAGCTTAGAGACAGGGGCCTACGAGCAGTACTTC
CDR3: CASSLETGAYEQYF

J: TRBJ1-6
size: .
D: TRBD1
V: TRBV6-1
DNA: TGTGCCAGCAGTGAAGCGCTCTCCGGACAGGTGGATAATTCACCCCTCCACTTT
CDR3: CASSEALSGQVDNSPLHF

J: TRBJ1-1
size: .
D: TRBD1
V: TRBV11-2
DNA: TGTGCCAGCAGCCCCTGGACAGGGATGAACACTGAAGCTTTCTTT
CDR3: CASSPWTGMNTEAFF

J: TRBJ2-5
size: .
D: TRBD1
V: TRBV5-1
DNA: TGCGCCAGCAGGGGAGGGGGACAGGGGGCGGCGGAGACCCAGTACTTC
CDR3: CASRGGGQGAAETQYF

J: TRBJ2-3
size: .
D: .
V: TRBV5-1
DNA: TGCGCCTCAACCTGGAACGGGAGAAGCACAGATACGCAGTATTTT
CDR3: CASTWNGRSTDTQYF

J: TRBJ1-1
size: .
D: .
V: TRBV30
DNA: TGTGCCTGGAGTGTAGGGTGGGAGAACGAAGCTTTCTTT
CDR3: CAWSVGWENEAFF

J: TRBJ2-7
size: .
D: TRBD2
V: TRBV7-9
DNA: TGTGCCAGCAGCTCCCTGGCGGGGGGGGGCACCTACGAGCAGTACTTC
CDR3: CASSSLAGGGTYEQYF

J: TRBJ2-4
size: .
D: .
V: TRBV2
DNA: TGTGCCAGCAGTGAACAGGGGCGTGGGAACATTCAGTACTTC
CDR3: CASSEQGRGNIQYF

J: TRBJ1-3
size: .
D: .
V: TRBV28
DNA: TGTGCCAGCTGGGGCGGGTCTGGAAACACCATATATTTT
CDR3: CASWGGSGNTIYF

J: TRBJ1-1
size: .
D: TRBD1
V: TRBV2
DNA: TGTGCCAGCAGTGACCAGGGGGCTGTCACTGAAGCTTTCTTT
CDR3: CASSDQGAVTEAFF

J: TRBJ1-3
size: .
D: .
V: TRBV6-6
DNA: TGTGCCAGCAGTTACCCTAGAACCCGTGGAAACACCATATATTTT
CDR3: CASSYPRTRGNTIYF

J: TRBJ2-7
size: .
D: .
V: TRBV28
DNA: TGTGCCAGCAGTTTAATCGGCAGGGTGAAATCAGAGCAGTACTTC
CDR3: CASSLIGRVKSEQYF

J: TRBJ2-7
size: .
D: .
V: TRBV5-1
DNA: TGCGCCAGCAGTTTAACCCCGGGGGCGGACGAGCAGTACTTC
CDR3: CASSLTPGADEQYF

J: TRBJ1-1
size: .
D: .
V: TRBV11-2
DNA: TGTGCCAGCAGCCCCCTGAGCTGGGGCACTGAAGCTTTCTTT
CDR3: CASSPLSWGTEAFF

J: TRBJ1-6
size: .
D: .
V: TRBV27
DNA: TGTGCCAGCAGTTTAACTGGGTTGGGTAATTCACCCCTCCACTTT
CDR3: CASSLTGLGNSPLHF

J: TRBJ1-5
size: .
D: TRBD1
V: TRBV2
DNA: TGTGCCAGCAGTGTCCGGACAGGCCGGGATCAGCCCCAGCATTTT
CDR3: CASSVRTGRDQPQHF